The entry that follows covers one T cell receptor beta chain sequence. The target antigen is unknown. Germline V lookup: CDR1 ENHRY, CDR2 SYGVKD. With V trimmed by 10 bases and J by 5 bases, 9 bases remained unmatched. This CDR3 comprises 13 residues. The data belong to a study of T cell responses to AZD1222 COVID-19 vaccine. General study findings and limits: In all cases, repertoires were sampled only after the peak T cell response.

Profiling relied on immunoSEQ multiplex PCR, and the TCRdb table lists in-frame clones only, not all of them. The sample contains tens of thousands of clones, about 88% of which appear only once. The clonotype was recovered from an adult in good health. The chain joins TRBV10-3 to TRBJ1-1; 8 bases align to TRBD1. The sample was peripheral blood, taken on day 0 of AZD1222 vaccination. The CDR3 bases are TGTGCCACACAGACAGGGGCGCGGACTGAAGCTTTCTTT. This gives the protein CATQTGARTEAFF.